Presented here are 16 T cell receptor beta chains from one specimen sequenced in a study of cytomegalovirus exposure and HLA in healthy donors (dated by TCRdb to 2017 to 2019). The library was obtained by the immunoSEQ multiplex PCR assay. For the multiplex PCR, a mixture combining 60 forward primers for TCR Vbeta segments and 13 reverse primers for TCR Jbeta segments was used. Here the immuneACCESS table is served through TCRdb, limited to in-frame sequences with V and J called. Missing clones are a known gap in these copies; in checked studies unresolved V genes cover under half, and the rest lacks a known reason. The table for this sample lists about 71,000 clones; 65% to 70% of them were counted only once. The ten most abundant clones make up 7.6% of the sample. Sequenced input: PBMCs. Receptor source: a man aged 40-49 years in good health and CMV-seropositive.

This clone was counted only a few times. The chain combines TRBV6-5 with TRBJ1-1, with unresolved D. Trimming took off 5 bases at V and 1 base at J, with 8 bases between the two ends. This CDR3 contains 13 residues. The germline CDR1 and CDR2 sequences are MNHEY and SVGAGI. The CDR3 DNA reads TGTGCCAGCAGTCGCGGTCAGAACACTGAAGCTTTCTTT. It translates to CASSRGQNTEAFF.

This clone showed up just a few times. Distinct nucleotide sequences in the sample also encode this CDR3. The CDR3 nucleotides are TGTGCCAGCAGCTGGACAGATAATAATGAAAAACTGTTTTTT. Amino acid sequence: CASSWTDNNEKLFF. The chain employs TRBV11-2 and TRBJ1-4; weak D call: TRBD1 (6 bases). V dropped 4 bases and J dropped 4 bases, with 10 bases sitting between them. CDR1 is SGHAT, CDR2 FQNNGV, per germline. CDR3 size: 14 residues.

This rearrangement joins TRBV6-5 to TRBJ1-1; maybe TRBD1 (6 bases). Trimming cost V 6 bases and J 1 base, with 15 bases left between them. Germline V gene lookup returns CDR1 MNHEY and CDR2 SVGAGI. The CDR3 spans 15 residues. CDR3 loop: CASSITGTANTEAFF. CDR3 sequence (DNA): TGTGCCAGCAGCATCACAGGGACGGCGAACACTGAAGCTTTCTTT.

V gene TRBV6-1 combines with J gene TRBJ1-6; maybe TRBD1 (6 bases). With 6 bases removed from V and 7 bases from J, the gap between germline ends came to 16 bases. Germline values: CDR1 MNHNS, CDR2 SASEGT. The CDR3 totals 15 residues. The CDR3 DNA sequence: TGTGCCAGCAGCGGGAGGGGGGGGAAAAATTCACCCCTCCACTTT. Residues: CASSGRGGKNSPLHF.

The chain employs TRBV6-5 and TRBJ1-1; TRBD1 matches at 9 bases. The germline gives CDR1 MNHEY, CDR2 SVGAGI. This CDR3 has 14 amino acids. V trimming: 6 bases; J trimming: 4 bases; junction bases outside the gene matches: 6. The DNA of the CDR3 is TGTGCCAGCAGGCCCGACAGGGGGGGCACTGAAGCTTTCTTT. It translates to CASRPDRGGTEAFF.

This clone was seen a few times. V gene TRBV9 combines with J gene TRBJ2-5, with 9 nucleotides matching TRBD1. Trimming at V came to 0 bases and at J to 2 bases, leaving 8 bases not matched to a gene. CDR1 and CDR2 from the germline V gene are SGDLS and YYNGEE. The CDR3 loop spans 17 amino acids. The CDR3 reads CASSVGRRTGAQETQYF. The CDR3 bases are TGTGCCAGCAGCGTAGGTCGGAGGACAGGGGCTCAAGAGACCCAGTACTTC. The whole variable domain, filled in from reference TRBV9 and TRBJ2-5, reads DSGVTQTPKHLITATGQRVTLRCSPRSGDLSVYWYQQSLDQGLQFLIQYYNGEERAKGNILERFSAQQFPDLHSELNLSSLELGDSALYFCASSVGRRTGAQETQYFGPGTRLLVL.

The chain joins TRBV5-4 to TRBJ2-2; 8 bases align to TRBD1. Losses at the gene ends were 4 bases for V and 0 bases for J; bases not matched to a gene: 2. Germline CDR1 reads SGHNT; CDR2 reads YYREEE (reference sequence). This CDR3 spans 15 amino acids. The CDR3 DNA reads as TGTGCCAGCAGCGGACAGGGACCGAACACCGGGGAGCTGTTTTTT. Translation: CASSGQGPNTGELFF. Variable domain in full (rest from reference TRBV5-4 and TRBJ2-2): ETGVTQSPTHLIKTRGQQVTLRCSSQSGHNTVSWYQQALGQGPQFIFQYYREEENGRGNFPPRFSGLQFPNYSSELNVNALELDDSALYLCASSGQGPNTGELFFGEGSRLTVL.

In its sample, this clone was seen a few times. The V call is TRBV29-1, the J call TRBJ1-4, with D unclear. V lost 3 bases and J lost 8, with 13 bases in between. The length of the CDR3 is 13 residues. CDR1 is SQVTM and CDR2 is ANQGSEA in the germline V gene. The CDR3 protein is CSVEDGVEEKLFF. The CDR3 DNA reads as TGCAGCGTTGAGGACGGGGTTGAGGAAAAACTGTTTTTT.

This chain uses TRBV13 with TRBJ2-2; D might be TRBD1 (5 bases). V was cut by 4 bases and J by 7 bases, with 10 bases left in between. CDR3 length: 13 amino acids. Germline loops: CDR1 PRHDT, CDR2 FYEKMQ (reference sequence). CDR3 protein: CASSSTGYGELFF. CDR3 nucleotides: TGTGCCAGCAGCTCAACAGGCTACGGGGAGCTGTTTTTT.

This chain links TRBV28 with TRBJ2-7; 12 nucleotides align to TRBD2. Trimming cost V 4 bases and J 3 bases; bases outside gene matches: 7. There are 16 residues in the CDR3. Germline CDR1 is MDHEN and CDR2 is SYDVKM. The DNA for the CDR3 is TGTGCCAGCAGTTCATGGACTAGCGGGACCCTCTACGAGCAGTACTTC. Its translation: CASSSWTSGTLYEQYF.

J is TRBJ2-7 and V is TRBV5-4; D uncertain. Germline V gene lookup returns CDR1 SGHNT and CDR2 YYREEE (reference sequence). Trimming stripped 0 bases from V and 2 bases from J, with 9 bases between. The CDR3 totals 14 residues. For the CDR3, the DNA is TGTGCCAGCAGCTTGGATCCGTACACCTACGAGCAGTACTTC. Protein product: CASSLDPYTYEQYF.

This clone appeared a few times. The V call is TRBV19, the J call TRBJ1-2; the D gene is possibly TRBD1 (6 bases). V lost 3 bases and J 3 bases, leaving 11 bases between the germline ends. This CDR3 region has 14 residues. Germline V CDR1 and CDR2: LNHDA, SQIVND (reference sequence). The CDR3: CASSIPQGYYGYTF. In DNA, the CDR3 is TGTGCCAGTAGTATCCCTCAGGGGTACTATGGCTACACCTTC.

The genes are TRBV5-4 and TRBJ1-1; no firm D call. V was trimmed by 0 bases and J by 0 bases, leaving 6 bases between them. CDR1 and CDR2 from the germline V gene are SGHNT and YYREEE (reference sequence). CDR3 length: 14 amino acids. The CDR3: CASSLELMNTEAFF. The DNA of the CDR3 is TGTGCCAGCAGCTTGGAACTGATGAACACTGAAGCTTTCTTT.

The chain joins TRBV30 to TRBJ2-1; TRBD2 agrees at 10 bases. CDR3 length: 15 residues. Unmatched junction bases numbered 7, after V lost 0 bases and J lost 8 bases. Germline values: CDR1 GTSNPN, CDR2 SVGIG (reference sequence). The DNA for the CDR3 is TGTGCCTGGAGTGTACGAGCGGGGGGGCTGGATGAGCAGTTCTTC. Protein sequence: CAWSVRAGGLDEQFF. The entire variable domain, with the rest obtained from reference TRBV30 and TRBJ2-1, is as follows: SQTIHQWPATLVQPVGSPLSLECTVEGTSNPNLYWYRQAAGRGLQLLFYSVGIGQISSEVPQNLSASRPQDRQFILSSKKLLLSDSGFYLCAWSVRAGGLDEQFFGPGTRLTVL.

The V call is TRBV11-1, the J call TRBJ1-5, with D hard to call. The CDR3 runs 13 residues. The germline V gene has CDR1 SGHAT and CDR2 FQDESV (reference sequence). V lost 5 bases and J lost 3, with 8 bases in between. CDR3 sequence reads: CASSAGNNQPQHF. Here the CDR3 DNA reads TGTGCCAGCAGCGCCGGGAACAATCAGCCCCAGCATTTT. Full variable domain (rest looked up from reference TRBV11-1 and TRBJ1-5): EAEVAQSPRYKITEKSQAVAFWCDPISGHATLYWYRQILGQGPELLVQFQDESVVDDSQLPKDRFSAERLKGVDSTLKIQPAELGDSAMYLCASSAGNNQPQHFGDGTRLSIL.

The CDR3: CASSDGTRTGELFF. The CDR3 coding sequence is TGTGCCAGCAGTGACGGCACCAGAACCGGGGAGCTGTTTTTT. The chain recombines TRBV6-4 with TRBJ2-2; D is unresolved. The germline gives CDR1 MRHNA, CDR2 SNTAGT. The V end was cut by 2 bases, the J end by 5 bases, with 9 bases between. The length of the CDR3 is 14 residues.